This T cell receptor beta chain was captured in a study of T cells after yellow fever vaccination. For the study at large: The fractions with low cell numbers were processed using SMART-Seq v4 Ultra Low Input. Study-level points and caveats: Contaminating bulk clonotypes could be abundant in FACS-sorted repertoires. Subsequent to the booster, the majority of primary-vaccination clones reappeared (approximately 95% CD4, about 90% CD8).

J was trimmed by 7 bases and V by 6 bases; bases with no gene match: 3. This CDR3 contains 12 residues. Per germline, CDR1 WNHNN and CDR2 SYGVQD (reference sequence). With respect to this clonotype: The antigen remains unidentified.

They built TCR cDNA with 5'RACE template switching, a step that put in a universal primer site and UMIs. One entry per CDR3 protein results from TCRdb running MiXCR on the 5' RACE reads. Here the sample spans approximately 600,000 distinct CDR3 sequences, over 9% being singletons. The rearrangement links TRBV10-1 to TRBJ1-1; TRBD1 matches at 9 bases. The input for sequencing was PBMCs, taken on the day of the yellow fever booster vaccination. The TCR originated in a man younger than 45 who received the YFV17D yellow fever vaccine. For the CDR3, the DNA is TGCGCCAGCAGCGGACAGGGGCATGAAGCTTTCTTT. This gives the protein CASSGQGHEAFF.